A single sample gave rise to the 18 T cell receptor beta chains below, sequenced in a study of cytomegalovirus exposure and HLA in healthy donors. Clones were sequenced by immunoSEQ multiplex PCR, and TCRdb holds only the in-frame ones, with some missing. The sample lists 100,000 to 150,000 clones, around nine tenths seen once, with 1.2% to 1.5% in the top ten. Sequenced sample: PBMCs. The receptors originated from a young man in good health and CMV-seronegative.

The rearrangement uses TRBV7-3 and TRBJ2-3; 11 bases agree with TRBD2. V shed 1 base, J shed 4 bases, and the junction held 4 bases outside the gene matches. The CDR3 totals 16 residues. The germline V gene has CDR1 SGHTA and CDR2 FQGTGA. The CDR3 spells CASSLNSGRAADTQYF. CDR3 DNA sequence: TGTGCCAGCAGCTTAAATAGCGGGAGGGCCGCAGATACGCAGTATTTT.

This chain links TRBV27 with TRBJ2-3, with 10 bases fitting TRBD2. V lost 1 base to trimming and J lost 1 base; unmatched junction nucleotides: 8. CDR1 and CDR2 (germline): MNHEY, SMNVEV (reference sequence). CDR3 length: 18 residues. The CDR3 DNA sequence: TGTGCCAGCAGTTTATTCGGACGACTAGCGGGTGGCACAGATACGCAGTATTTT. Its protein product is CASSLFGRLAGGTDTQYF.

The chain carries TRBV5-1 and TRBJ2-2; the match to TRBD2 covers 10 bases. Trimming at V came to 2 bases and at J to 7 bases, leaving 8 bases not matched to a gene. This CDR3 region has 16 residues. Germline CDR1 SGHRS, CDR2 YFSETQ. CDR3 nucleotides: TGCGCCAGCAGCTTAACAGCTAGCGGGAGTGACGGGGAGCTGTTTTTT. Encoded protein: CASSLTASGSDGELFF.

There are a few counts of this clone. V is TRBV7-2 and J is TRBJ2-1, with D tentatively TRBD1 (6 bases). There are 14 residues in the CDR3. V lost 5 bases, J lost 3 bases, and 11 bases lay in between. Germline V lookup: CDR1 SGHTA, CDR2 FQGNSA. The CDR3 spells CASSPQGFYNEQFF. CDR3 nucleotides: TGTGCCAGCAGCCCACAGGGATTCTACAATGAGCAGTTCTTC.

The V call is TRBV7-2, the J call TRBJ2-7; 8 bases fit TRBD2. Trimming at V came to 1 base and at J to 2 bases, leaving 7 bases not matched to a gene. This CDR3 spans 16 amino acids. Germline CDR1 reads SGHTA; CDR2 reads FQGNSA. The CDR3 DNA sequence: TGTGCCAGCAGCTTAGTAAGAGCGGGAGTCACCTACGAGCAGTACTTC. Translation gives CASSLVRAGVTYEQYF.

The chain combines TRBV19 with TRBJ1-5; no reliable D call. V lost 3 bases, J lost 3 bases, and 12 bases lay in between. Germline CDR1 is LNHDA and CDR2 is SQIVND (reference sequence). CDR3 length equals 15 residues. The CDR3 nucleotides are TGTGCCAGTAGTATGGTCCAACTTATCAATCAGCCCCAGCATTTT. Encoded protein: CASSMVQLINQPQHF.

As to this clone: This sample also contains other DNA sequences that code for the same CDR3. The chain carries TRBV5-6 and TRBJ1-5; the D gene is possibly TRBD1 (5 bases). The CDR3 is made up of 13 amino acids. CDR1 and CDR2 from the germline V gene are SGHDT and YYEEEE. V gave up 3 bases and J gave up 4 bases, with 8 bases separating them. CDR3 amino acids: CASSSDRNQPQHF. CDR3 in DNA: TGTGCCAGCAGCTCTGACAGAAATCAGCCCCAGCATTTT.

A single count supports this clone. The J gene is TRBJ2-3, the V gene TRBV29-1; a possible D gene is TRBD2 (6 bases). The CDR3 is made up of 15 amino acids. Germline V gene lookup returns CDR1 SQVTM and CDR2 ANQGSEA. V was cut by 4 bases and J by 2 bases, with 16 bases left in between. The CDR3 sequence is CSVGSLLAITDTQYF. The CDR3 bases are TGCAGCGTTGGAAGCCTACTAGCTATCACAGATACGCAGTATTTT.

This sequence joins TRBV5-1 and TRBJ2-3, with 9 bases aligning to TRBD2. CDR3 size: 13 residues. The trim removed 4 bases at V and 6 bases at J, leaving 3 bases unmatched. CDR1 and CDR2 from the germline V gene are SGHRS and YFSETQ. Written as DNA, the CDR3 is TGCGCCAGCAGCGCGGGGGGGCCGGATACGCAGTATTTT. It is translated as CASSAGGPDTQYF.

The genes are TRBV25-1 and TRBJ1-1; D not certain. Trimming stripped 5 bases from V and 4 bases from J, with 14 bases between. The V gene's germline CDR1 is MGHDK and CDR2 SYGVNS. The CDR3 extends over 14 amino acids. The CDR3 coding sequence is TGTGCCAGCAGTCCTCCCGGGTCCTCCACTGAAGCTTTCTTT. Translated: CASSPPGSSTEAFF.

The J gene is TRBJ1-2, the V gene TRBV4-1; 8 bases map to TRBD1. The germline V gene encodes CDR1 MGHRA and CDR2 YSYEKL. The CDR3 has 15 residues. V trimming: 4 bases; J trimming: 4 bases; junction bases outside the gene matches: 8. The DNA of the CDR3 is TGCGCCAGCAGCCGGGTGACAGGGGAGGCCTATGGCTACACCTTC. Protein sequence: CASSRVTGEAYGYTF.

The rearrangement joins TRBV15 to TRBJ2-1; 7 nucleotides agree with TRBD1. Germline CDR1 is LNHNV and CDR2 is YYDKDF (reference sequence). The CDR3 consists of 13 residues. The J segment lost 4 bases and the V segment lost 5 bases, leaving 2 bases of the junction unmatched. The CDR3 protein is CATSWDSYNEQFF. CDR3 coding DNA: TGTGCCACCAGCTGGGACAGTTACAATGAGCAGTTCTTC.

V is TRBV7-6 and J is TRBJ2-1; 8 bases are shared with TRBD2. The trim removed 6 bases at V and 7 bases at J, leaving 11 bases unmatched. Germline loops: CDR1 SGHVS, CDR2 FNYEAQ. The CDR3 extends over 15 amino acids. This CDR3 reads CASRETSGTFNEQFF. DNA of the CDR3: TGTGCCAGCAGAGAAACTAGCGGAACCTTTAATGAGCAGTTCTTC.

The chain recombines TRBV9 with TRBJ2-1; 9 nucleotides line up with TRBD1. The germline CDR1 and CDR2 sequences are SGDLS and YYNGEE. The CDR3 is 14 amino acids. Trimming at V came to 0 bases and at J to 8 bases, leaving 3 bases not matched to a gene. The DNA of the CDR3 is TGTGCCAGCAGCGTAGGGGACAGGGTCCATGAGCAGTTCTTC. Protein product: CASSVGDRVHEQFF. Full variable domain (rest looked up from reference TRBV9 and TRBJ2-1): DSGVTQTPKHLITATGQRVTLRCSPRSGDLSVYWYQQSLDQGLQFLIQYYNGEERAKGNILERFSAQQFPDLHSELNLSSLELGDSALYFCASSVGDRVHEQFFGPGTRLTVL.

This clone was seen a handful of times. This chain connects TRBV6-4 to TRBJ1-2; maybe TRBD1 (6 bases). Germline values: CDR1 MRHNA, CDR2 SNTAGT. V dropped 4 bases and J dropped 8 bases, with 11 bases sitting between them. The CDR3 sequence is 12 residues long. CDR3 sequence: CASSGDNGGYTF. CDR3 DNA: TGTGCCAGCAGTGGGGACAACGGGGGCTACACCTTC.

This chain links TRBV30 with TRBJ2-6; D gene unclear. V was trimmed by 1 base and J by 0 bases, leaving 4 bases between them. The CDR3 has 14 residues. Looked up from germline, CDR1 is GTSNPN and CDR2 is SVGIG (reference sequence). The CDR3 region is CAWSANSGANVLTF. CDR3 nucleotide sequence: TGTGCCTGGAGTGCTAACTCTGGGGCCAACGTCCTGACTTTC.

This sequence joins TRBV5-1 and TRBJ2-1; weak D call: TRBD2 (6 bases). Trimming took 0 bases from V and 9 from J, leaving 19 bases between them. The germline gives CDR1 SGHRS, CDR2 YFSETQ. There are 16 residues in the CDR3. This CDR3 is CASSLALSVEGLEQFF. The CDR3 coding sequence is TGCGCCAGCAGCTTGGCCCTTAGCGTAGAGGGACTTGAGCAGTTCTTC.

This rearrangement joins TRBV5-1 to TRBJ1-1, with D tentatively TRBD1 (6 bases). Germline V lookup: CDR1 SGHRS, CDR2 YFSETQ. CDR3 length: 14 amino acids. V was pared by 2 bases and J by 3 bases, with 11 bases between. The CDR3 region is CASSFRGGDTEAFF. CDR3 nucleotide sequence: TGCGCCAGCAGCTTCAGGGGAGGGGACACTGAAGCTTTCTTT.